This T cell receptor beta chain was retrieved from a study of T cell responses to AZD1222 COVID-19 vaccine. The study's findings and limits: Donor demographics were predominantly white British with a female majority; clonal diversity may be underestimated. CD4 TCRs linked to vaccination spanned spike, dominating at 160-218 and 743-854. Two doses of AZD1222 preceded a rise in Spike-specific TCR breadth and depth.

The repertoire was sequenced with immunoSEQ multiplex PCR; TCRdb's copy has only in-frame clones and lacks some. The sample lists under 150,000 clones, around 90% occurring once. As to this clone: No antigen is known for it.

The CDR3 has 14 amino acids. With V trimmed by 4 bases and J by 7 bases, 10 bases remained unmatched. Germline V CDR1 and CDR2: GTSNPN, SVGIG (reference sequence). The source is an adult who received the AZD1222 COVID-19 vaccine. This sequence joins TRBV30 and TRBJ2-3, with 8 bases matching TRBD2. Material: peripheral blood, obtained 28 days after the second AZD1222 dose. The CDR3 is CAWNPAGDLNTQYF. The CDR3 DNA is TGTGCCTGGAATCCAGCGGGAGATTTGAATACGCAGTATTTT.